These T cell receptor beta chains were read from a single sample in a study of OX40 agonist ivuxolimab in advanced cancers. Profiled with immunoSEQ multiplex PCR; TCRdb holds only in-frame clones, not every one. This sample has around 85,000 clones, with about 90% found just once. The source material was CD4+ or CD8+ T cells sorted from blood, sampled in a trial of the OX40 agonist ivuxolimab. The receptor set was obtained from an adult with an advanced solid tumor such as melanoma, head and neck, liver or kidney cancer. The CDR3 runs from the conserved cysteine through the conserved F or W. Fields, in order: V gene, J gene, CDR3 length, D gene, clone size, CDR3 DNA, CDR3 protein. D genes are given only for firm matches. A row's size may be missing; if present it is once, few, many or a size class.

TRBV9,TRBJ2-1,15,TRBD1,NA,TGTGCCAGCAGCTCCCAGGGGGTGCCCCACAATGAGCAGTTCTTC,CASSSQGVPHNEQFF
TRBV30,TRBJ1-5,12,NA,NA,TGTGCCTGGAGTCGCGGAAATCAGCCCCAGCATTTT,CAWSRGNQPQHF
TRBV7-9,TRBJ1-2,14,TRBD1,NA,TGTGCCAGCACGGGACAGGGGTTGCCCTATGGCTACACCTTC,CASTGQGLPYGYTF
TRBV28,TRBJ2-1,13,TRBD2,NA,TGTGCCAGCAGTTTAACTAGCGGGGGGGCCCCGTTCTTC,CASSLTSGGAPFF
TRBV4-2,TRBJ2-3,16,TRBD2,NA,TGTGCCAGCAGCCAAGAAGGGGCGACTAGCGGGAGAAGGCAGTATTTT,CASSQEGATSGRRQYF
TRBV10-1,TRBJ1-5,14,NA,NA,TGCGCCTACCATGTGGGGGTAGTGGGTCAGCCCCAGCATTTT,CAYHVGVVGQPQHF
TRBV30,TRBJ1-6,14,TRBD1,NA,TGTGCCTGGAGTAGGGGACAGGGTAATTCACCCCTCCACTTT,CAWSRGQGNSPLHF
TRBV7-8,TRBJ2-1,15,TRBD2,NA,TGTGCCAGCCGATCTAGCGGGGGCTCCTACAATGAGCAGTTCTTC,CASRSSGGSYNEQFF
TRBV6-5,TRBJ1-2,12,NA,few,TGTGCCAGCCTATCGGGGTTAAATGGCTACACCTTC,CASLSGLNGYTF
TRBV4-2,TRBJ2-4,15,NA,NA,TGTGCCAGCAGCCAAGATATGGGGATGGGGTACATTCAGTACTTC,CASSQDMGMGYIQYF
TRBV5-8,TRBJ1-3,12,NA,once,TGTGCCAGCAGACAGAGAGGAAACACCATATATTTT,CASRQRGNTIYF
TRBV4-3,TRBJ2-2,16,TRBD2,NA,TGCGCCAGCAGCCAAGATGGGGGAGGGAATACCGGGGAGCTGTTTTTT,CASSQDGGGNTGELFF
TRBV7-9,TRBJ1-1,15,NA,NA,TGTGCCAGCAGCTTTCTACGCTATCTCGACACTGAAGCTTTCTTT,CASSFLRYLDTEAFF
TRBV18,TRBJ2-1,17,TRBD1,once,TGTGCCAGCTCACCACTCTCGACAGGGCAGTCCTACAATGAGCAGTTCTTC,CASSPLSTGQSYNEQFF
TRBV28,TRBJ2-1,14,NA,NA,TGTGCCAGCAGTTACCCGGAGGGTAGGAATGAGCAGTTCTTC,CASSYPEGRNEQFF
TRBV30,TRBJ2-3,13,NA,NA,TGTGCCTGGAGTGTCTTGACGGGAGATACGCAGTATTTT,CAWSVLTGDTQYF
TRBV6-5,TRBJ2-1,14,TRBD2,once,TGTGCCAGCAGTTACTTAGCGGGAAGCAATGAGCAGTTCTTC,CASSYLAGSNEQFF
TRBV14,TRBJ1-5,18,TRBD1,NA,TGTGCCAGCAGCCAAAAATCCGGGACAGGGAAGAGCAATCAGCCCCAGCATTTT,CASSQKSGTGKSNQPQHF
TRBV19,TRBJ1-1,15,TRBD1,once,TGTGCCAGCAGCCTACAGGGGGCGAGGGACACTGAAGCTTTCTTT,CASSLQGARDTEAFF
TRBV4-1,TRBJ2-1,15,NA,NA,TGCGCCAGCAGCCAAGTCGGGGGAGGAGGGAATGAGCAGTTCTTC,CASSQVGGGGNEQFF
TRBV30,TRBJ1-2,14,TRBD1,NA,TGTGCCTGGAGTGCCGGACAGGGAAACTATGGCTACACCTTC,CAWSAGQGNYGYTF
TRBV30,TRBJ1-4,12,NA,NA,TGTGCCTGGAGTGTGGTCGGAGAAAAACTGTTTTTT,CAWSVVGEKLFF
TRBV9,TRBJ1-1,14,NA,NA,TGTGCCAGCAGCGTAGGAGGGAGGAACACTGAAGCTTTCTTT,CASSVGGRNTEAFF
TRBV11-3,TRBJ2-3,13,NA,NA,TGTGCCAGCAGCTTGTTTCCCACAGATACGCAGTATTTT,CASSLFPTDTQYF
TRBV28,TRBJ1-6,15,NA,NA,TGTGCCAGCAGCCCAGGGCGCTCCTATAATTCACCCCTCCACTTT,CASSPGRSYNSPLHF
TRBV6-5,TRBJ2-7,13,NA,NA,TGTGCCAGCAGTTACACAGGCCCTCACGAGCAGTACTTC,CASSYTGPHEQYF
TRBV19,TRBJ1-5,14,NA,NA,TGTGCCAGTAGTTCTGTGACCGACAATCAGCCCCAGCATTTT,CASSSVTDNQPQHF
TRBV4-2,TRBJ2-7,15,TRBD2,NA,TGTGCCAGCAGTGATGGAGCGGGGTCGACCTACGAGCAGTACTTC,CASSDGAGSTYEQYF
TRBV10-3,TRBJ2-1,17,TRBD2,NA,TGTGCCATCAGTGAGAGAAGGACTAGCGGGGTCTACAATGAGCAGTTCTTC,CAISERRTSGVYNEQFF